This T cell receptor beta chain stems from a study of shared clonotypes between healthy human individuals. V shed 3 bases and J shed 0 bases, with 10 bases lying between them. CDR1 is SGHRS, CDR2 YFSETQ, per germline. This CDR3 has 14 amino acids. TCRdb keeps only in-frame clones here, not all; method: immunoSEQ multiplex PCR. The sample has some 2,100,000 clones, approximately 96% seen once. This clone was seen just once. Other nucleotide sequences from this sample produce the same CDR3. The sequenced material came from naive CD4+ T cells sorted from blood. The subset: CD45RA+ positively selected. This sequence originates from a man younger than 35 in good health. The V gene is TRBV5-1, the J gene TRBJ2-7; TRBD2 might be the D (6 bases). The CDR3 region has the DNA TGCGCCAGCAGCTCCACGGGGGTCTCCTACGAGCAGTACTTC. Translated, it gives CASSSTGVSYEQYF.